This TCR beta chain was observed in a study of shared clonotypes between healthy human individuals. Study at large: The study used three CD4 naive, three CD4 memory, two CD8 naive and one CD8 memory plate per donor. Study observations and caveats: Memory subsets generally showed lower estimated richness than naive subsets. The four-donor shared clonotypes exceeded non-shared clonotypes in generation probability, with non-shared ones scoring lower.

Selected positively for CCR7 and CD45RO-negative, naive CD8 cells excluded terminally differentiated effector memory CD45RA+ cells. Comment on this clone: Its antigen is currently unknown.

V dropped 4 bases and J dropped 5; count of bases not matched to a gene: 3. Germline V gives CDR1 MNHEY, CDR2 SMNVEV (reference sequence). The length of the CDR3 is 14 residues. Sequencing used immunoSEQ multiplex PCR; TCRdb keeps in-frame clones, though not all of them. The sample includes about 820,000 clones, 80% to 95% of them seen just once. Material: naive CD8+ T cells sorted from blood. The sequence was obtained from a man aged 25 to 40 in good health. This sequence joins TRBV27 and TRBJ2-1; the match to TRBD2 covers 9 bases. The CDR3 here is CASSSASGNNEQFF. The CDR3 DNA reads TGTGCCAGCAGTTCGGCTAGCGGGAACAATGAGCAGTTCTTC.